This T cell receptor beta chain was recorded in a study of response to subunit inactivated influenza vaccine. The germline CDR1 and CDR2 sequences are DFQATT and SNEGSKA (reference sequence). The CDR3 is 17 residues long. The V and J ends lost 1 base and 0 bases respectively, with 16 bases between them. TCRdb re-called the RT-PCR reads with MiXCR, one entry per CDR3 protein. The sample gives hundreds of thousands of distinct CDR3 sequences, 14% of which show up once; around 6.5% is in the top ten. As regards this clonotype: Its antigen remains unknown.

Study findings and constraints: The authors suggested that few new T cells are recruited per seasonal influenza vaccination.

The sample was PBMCs from blood, taken 14 days before vaccination. The receptor comes from a man over 45 who received an inactivated influenza vaccine. The chain joins TRBV20-1 to TRBJ2-1, with D perhaps matching TRBD1 (5 bases). The CDR3 loop is CSARGLWGPSSYNEQFF. The CDR3 DNA reads TGCAGTGCTAGAGGGTTGTGGGGCCCGAGCTCCTACAATGAGCAGTTCTTC.